One sample yielded the 25 T cell receptor beta chains listed below, sequenced in a study of graft-versus-host responses after intestinal transplantation (dated by TCRdb to the early 2020s). This specimen's time point label, interpreted: cells obtained before transplantation from donor or recipient. The library was obtained by the immunoSEQ multiplex PCR assay. Sourced from immuneACCESS, this table was stored by TCRdb with only in-frame sequences that have V and J called. A share of the clones is absent; for the studies checked, an unresolved V gene accounts for under half, and the remainder has no known explanation. For this sample the table gives some 24,000 clones, of which around two fifths were detected only once. About 0.66% of the sample comes from the top ten. The sequenced sample was alloreactive CD4+ T cells from a mixed lymphocyte reaction culture, obtained before intestinal transplant. The cell subset or site label, as the study defines it: CFSE-low proliferating T cells sorted from roughly 6-day pre-transplant mixed lymphocyte reaction (GvH or HvG direction). The receptor set was obtained from a human patient who received an intestinal transplant.

There are a few counts of this clone. The rearrangement uses TRBV4-2 and TRBJ1-2, with unresolved D. This CDR3 has 14 residues. V was clipped by 3 bases and J by 4 bases, with 12 bases between them. Looked up from germline, CDR1 is LGHNA and CDR2 is YNFKEQ. CDR3 DNA sequence: TGTGCCAGCAGCCAGTCCTCCCAGATCTATGGCTACACCTTC. It encodes CASSQSSQIYGYTF.

The V gene is TRBV2, the J gene TRBJ1-1, with TRBD1 as a possible D gene (6 bases). Germline CDR1 SNHLY, CDR2 FYNNEI. The CDR3 consists of 13 residues. V lost 5 bases and J lost 7, with 14 bases in between. The CDR3 sequence is CASSQTGRYEAFF. DNA of the CDR3: TGTGCCAGCAGTCAGACAGGCCGATATGAAGCTTTCTTT.

The rearrangement links TRBV7-8 to TRBJ1-3; 8 nucleotides align to TRBD1. The CDR3 is 16 amino acids. Germline CDR1 is SGHVS and CDR2 is FQNEAQ. V shed 5 bases and J 2 bases; nucleotides not matched to a gene: 8. The CDR3 loop reads CASSQATGEAGNTIYF. The CDR3 nucleotides are TGTGCCAGCAGCCAAGCGACAGGGGAAGCTGGAAACACCATATATTTT. The whole variable domain, filled in from reference TRBV7-8 and TRBJ1-3, reads GAGVSQSPRYKVAKRGQDVALRCDPISGHVSLFWYQQALGQGPEFLTYFQNEAQLDKSGLPSDRFFAERPEGSVSTLKIQRTQQEDSAVYLCASSQATGEAGNTIYFGEGSWLTVV.

This clone turned up a few times. The rearrangement joins TRBV4-3 to TRBJ2-3; maybe TRBD2 (5 bases). Germline V CDR1 and CDR2: LGHNA, YSLEER. The CDR3 loop spans 16 amino acids. Trimming took off 2 bases at V and 0 bases at J, with 12 bases between the two ends. CDR3 sequence: CASSQLYGVSTDTQYF. Here the CDR3 DNA reads TGCGCCAGCAGCCAATTGTACGGGGTAAGCACAGATACGCAGTATTTT.

In this sample, this clone turned up a few times. This sequence joins TRBV6-5 and TRBJ2-1, with D perhaps TRBD2 (6 bases). CDR3 length: 14 residues. V was cut by 0 bases and J by 4 bases, with 7 bases left in between. From germline, CDR1 is MNHEY and CDR2 SVGAGI. CDR3 loop: CASSYSTRYNEQFF. Written as DNA, the CDR3 is TGTGCCAGCAGTTACTCGACTAGATACAATGAGCAGTTCTTC.

Here the CDR3 DNA reads TGCGCCAGCAGCTTGACCCGACTAGCGGGAGATACGCAGTATTTT. Its translation is CASSLTRLAGDTQYF. This sequence joins TRBV5-1 and TRBJ2-3; 10 nucleotides align to TRBD2. Looked up from germline, CDR1 is SGHRS and CDR2 is YFSETQ. The CDR3 is 15 residues long. After removal of 1 base from V and 5 bases from J, the junction contained 4 bases not matched to a gene.

This clone was observed a handful of times. The V call is TRBV5-4, the J call TRBJ1-1; no firm D call. Trimming took off 4 bases at V and 0 bases at J, with 7 bases between the two ends. The CDR3 is made up of 13 amino acids. Germline-derived CDR1 and CDR2 are SGHNT and YYREEE (reference sequence). The CDR3 loop reads CASSREMNTEAFF. The CDR3 bases are TGTGCCAGCAGCCGGGAGATGAACACTGAAGCTTTCTTT. Filled out from reference TRBV5-4 and TRBJ1-1, the complete variable domain reads ETGVTQSPTHLIKTRGQQVTLRCSSQSGHNTVSWYQQALGQGPQFIFQYYREEENGRGNFPPRFSGLQFPNYSSELNVNALELDDSALYLCASSREMNTEAFFGQGTRLTVV.

The V call is TRBV2, the J call TRBJ2-3, with a tentative D call TRBD1 (5 bases). V was trimmed by 6 bases and J by 1 base, leaving 17 bases between them. The germline gives CDR1 SNHLY, CDR2 FYNNEI. This CDR3 comprises 16 residues. CDR3 nucleotides: TGTGCCAGCAGGGCTACCAGGGTTTTGGGCACAGATACGCAGTATTTT. This sequence encodes CASRATRVLGTDTQYF.

This clone has a handful of counts. The gene calls are TRBV6-1 and TRBJ2-1, with 7 bases fitting TRBD2. The CDR3 is made up of 15 amino acids. In germline, CDR1 is MNHNS, CDR2 SASEGT. The V gene end was trimmed by 8 bases and the J gene end by 2 bases; junction bases not matched to a gene: 9. CDR3 sequence (DNA): TGTGCCAGCTCCCTAAGGCTAGCGGCCTACAATGAGCAGTTCTTC. Translating gives CASSLRLAAYNEQFF.

In this sample, this clone turned up a few times. V is TRBV11-1 and J is TRBJ2-7; 11 nucleotides agree with TRBD2. The germline gives CDR1 SGHAT, CDR2 FQDESV (reference sequence). The CDR3 is 14 amino acids. V trimming: 5 bases; J trimming: 2 bases; junction bases outside the gene matches: 2. Here the CDR3 reads CASSLSGRAYEQYF. The CDR3 nucleotides read TGTGCCAGCAGCCTTAGCGGGAGGGCCTACGAGCAGTACTTC.

V gene TRBV7-2 combines with J gene TRBJ2-3; D not resolved. Germline V CDR1 and CDR2: SGHTA, FQGNSA. The CDR3 is 15 amino acids. V was pared by 3 bases and J by 0 bases, with 10 bases between. CDR3: CASSLNSPSTDTQYF. CDR3 nucleotides: TGTGCCAGCAGCTTGAATAGCCCGAGCACAGATACGCAGTATTTT.

The chain uses TRBV5-8 and TRBJ1-5; TRBD1 might be the D (5 bases). CDR3 length equals 17 residues. The V end lost 2 bases, the J end lost 0 bases, and 15 bases lay between the germline ends. Germline-derived CDR1 and CDR2 are SGHTS and YDEGEE. CDR3: CASSFLFSRDSNQPQHF. The DNA of the CDR3 is TGTGCCAGCAGCTTCTTGTTCTCCAGGGATAGCAATCAGCCCCAGCATTTT. Combining the CDR3 with reference TRBV5-8 and TRBJ1-5 gives the whole variable domain EAGVTQSPTHLIKTRGQQATLRCSPISGHTSVYWYQQALGLGLQFLLWYDEGEERNRGNFPPRFSGRQFPNYSSELNVNALELEDSALYLCASSFLFSRDSNQPQHFGDGTRLSIL.

This chain connects TRBV6-1 to TRBJ1-1; no reliable D call. The CDR3 is 14 amino acids. With 5 bases removed from V and 4 bases from J, the gap between germline ends came to 14 bases. The germline CDR1 and CDR2 sequences are MNHNS and SASEGT. The CDR3 coding sequence is TGTGCCAGCAGTTATGATGAGCGAGGCACTGAAGCTTTCTTT. Protein sequence: CASSYDERGTEAFF.

J is TRBJ1-2 and V is TRBV5-1, with a weak D call TRBD1 (6 bases). The CDR3 is made up of 17 amino acids. With 0 bases removed from V and 3 bases from J, the gap between germline ends came to 18 bases. CDR1 SGHRS and CDR2 YFSETQ come from the germline V gene. The CDR3 DNA reads as TGCGCCAGCAGCTTGGTTACAGGGCAAGGATCTTACTATGGCTACACCTTC. The encoded protein is CASSLVTGQGSYYGYTF.

This clone is medium-sized by share. This chain joins TRBV6-1 and TRBJ2-1; 9 nucleotides line up with TRBD2. CDR1 MNHNS and CDR2 SASEGT come from the germline V gene. The CDR3 has 16 residues. V lost 4 bases and J lost 9; bases outside the gene matches: 13. Written as DNA, the CDR3 is TGTGCCAGCAGTGCAAGACCGGGCGGGGGGGCGAGTGAGCAGTTCTTC. It encodes CASSARPGGGASEQFF.

The V gene is TRBV10-1, the J gene TRBJ2-1; 7 bases are a match to TRBD2. Per germline, CDR1 WNHNN and CDR2 SYGVQD (reference sequence). J gave up 8 bases and V 2 bases, and 12 bases lay outside the gene matches. This CDR3 spans 16 amino acids. CDR3 amino acids: CASSENSAGPFYEQFF. CDR3 DNA: TGCGCCAGCAGTGAGAATTCAGCGGGGCCCTTCTATGAGCAGTTCTTC.

This clone was seen a handful of times. This chain connects TRBV2 to TRBJ2-7; D is ambiguous. Trimming shortened V by 7 bases and J by 5 bases, and 9 bases separated the two germline ends. The CDR3 has 11 residues. In germline, CDR1 is SNHLY, CDR2 FYNNEI. CDR3 sequence: CASTFLDEQYF. CDR3 coding DNA: TGTGCCAGCACTTTTCTCGACGAGCAGTACTTC.

V and J are TRBV2 and TRBJ1-5, with D possibly TRBD1 on 5 matching bases. This CDR3 contains 13 residues. V was shortened by 6 bases and J by 5 bases, with 11 bases between the two germline ends. Germline CDR1 reads SNHLY; CDR2 reads FYNNEI. The chain's CDR3 is CASRDNLYQPQHF. DNA for the CDR3: TGTGCCAGCAGGGACAACTTATATCAGCCCCAGCATTTT.

This clone was seen a few times. The chain couples TRBV10-1 to TRBJ2-7; TRBD2 aligns across 8 bases. The CDR3 has 13 residues. With 6 bases clipped from V and 4 bases from J, the junction kept 5 bases outside the gene matches. CDR1 is WNHNN, CDR2 SYGVQD, per germline (reference sequence). The CDR3 is CASSPAGVYEQYF. The DNA for the CDR3 is TGCGCCAGCAGCCCAGCGGGAGTGTACGAGCAGTACTTC.

This rearrangement joins TRBV27 to TRBJ2-7; TRBD1 agrees at 12 bases. The CDR3 extends over 15 amino acids. Trimming at V came to 3 bases and at J to 6 bases, leaving 6 bases not matched to a gene. Germline-derived CDR1 and CDR2 are MNHEY and SMNVEV (reference sequence). The CDR3 DNA reads TGTGCCAGCAGTTTCCGGGGACAGGGGGCGGGCGAGCAGTACTTC. Translated: CASSFRGQGAGEQYF.

The rearrangement joins TRBV4-2 to TRBJ2-1; D may be TRBD1 (5 bases). The CDR3 totals 14 residues. The ends were cut back, 2 bases at V and 0 bases at J, with 5 bases in the middle. The germline V gene encodes CDR1 LGHNA and CDR2 YNFKEQ. In nucleotides, the CDR3 is TGTGCCAGCAGCCAAAGGGGCTCCTACAATGAGCAGTTCTTC. It encodes CASSQRGSYNEQFF.

This rearrangement joins TRBV6-5 to TRBJ2-7; 9 nucleotides agree with TRBD1. The V gene's germline CDR1 is MNHEY and CDR2 SVGAGI. The CDR3 runs to 13 residues. V shed 5 bases and J 4 bases; nucleotides not matched to a gene: 3. CDR3 nucleotide sequence: TGTGCCAGCAGTCGGACAGGGGCTTACGAGCAGTACTTC. Translating it yields CASSRTGAYEQYF.

DNA of the CDR3: TGCGCCAGCAGCTTGATTCTATCCCATAGCGGGGAGCTGTTTTTT. This codes for CASSLILSHSGELFF. The J gene is TRBJ2-2, the V gene TRBV5-1; D not resolved. This CDR3 has 15 residues. V was trimmed by 1 base and J by 7 bases, leaving 14 bases between them. Germline V gene sequence: CDR1 SGHRS, CDR2 YFSETQ.

This chain links TRBV4-2 with TRBJ1-2, with D unclear. Trimming left V 0 bases short and J 4 bases short, with 12 bases between. CDR3 size: 15 residues. CDR1 and CDR2 (germline): LGHNA, YNFKEQ. Here the CDR3 DNA reads TGTGCCAGCAGCCAAGATCGGGGTGCCCGCTATGGCTACACCTTC. The encoded protein is CASSQDRGARYGYTF.

The genes are TRBV5-1 and TRBJ2-1, with D perhaps matching TRBD1 (6 bases). The CDR3 has 15 residues. Germline V CDR1 and CDR2: SGHRS, YFSETQ. V lost 0 bases and J lost 5, with 12 bases in between. The CDR3 DNA follows: TGCGCCAGCAGCTTGGGAAGGGGGTGGGACAATGAGCAGTTCTTC. This codes for CASSLGRGWDNEQFF.